One sample yielded the 15 T cell receptor beta chains listed below, sequenced in a study of blood T cell repertoires in COVID-19. Repertoires were generated with immunoSEQ multiplex PCR, while TCRdb's copy carries only in-frame clones and drops some. The sample yields about 300,000 clones, 83% seen once. The sample was peripheral blood. The receptor set was obtained from a woman in her forties or fifties with acute or convalescent COVID-19.

The chain uses TRBV28 and TRBJ1-4, with D perhaps TRBD1 (5 bases). Germline-derived CDR1 and CDR2 are MDHEN and SYDVKM. V shed 6 bases and J shed 6 bases, with 11 bases lying between them. CDR3 length: 13 residues. DNA of the CDR3: TGTGCCAGCAGCGAAACGGGGGATGAAAAACTGTTTTTT. Its translation: CASSETGDEKLFF.

The chain has TRBV27 and TRBJ1-6; D uncertain. The V gene lost 9 bases and the J gene lost 5 bases, with 14 bases spanning the gap. The CDR3 runs 14 residues. The V gene's germline CDR1 is MNHEY and CDR2 SMNVEV (reference sequence). The CDR3 region is CASMRRENNSPLHF. CDR3 coding DNA: TGTGCCAGTATGAGGAGGGAAAATAATTCACCCCTCCACTTT.

The chain joins TRBV20-1 to TRBJ2-5; D might be TRBD1 (6 bases). In germline, CDR1 is DFQATT, CDR2 SNEGSKA (reference sequence). This CDR3 spans 14 amino acids. V was trimmed by 3 bases and J by 6 bases, leaving 17 bases between them. The CDR3 sequence: CSASGPQGSKTQYF. Here the CDR3 DNA reads TGCAGTGCTAGTGGGCCACAGGGATCGAAGACCCAGTACTTC.

This clone occurred a few times. The chain couples TRBV4-3 to TRBJ2-5, with 7 nucleotides matching TRBD1. Germline lookup yields CDR1 LGHNA and CDR2 YSLEER. V trimming: 0 bases; J trimming: 5 bases; junction bases outside the gene matches: 15. This CDR3 is built from 18 residues. CDR3 DNA: TGCGCCAGCAGCCAAGATTTAACTTTTGAGGGGGCTAGGGAGACCCAGTACTTC. This sequence encodes CASSQDLTFEGARETQYF.

The V call is TRBV6-5, the J call TRBJ2-5; 8 bases line up with TRBD2. Germline values: CDR1 MNHEY, CDR2 SVGAGI. This CDR3 region has 14 residues. With 10 bases clipped from V and 2 bases from J, the junction kept 9 bases outside the gene matches. The CDR3 nucleotides read TGTGCCACCCGGGGTAGCGGGACACAAGAGACCCAGTACTTC. Protein sequence: CATRGSGTQETQYF.

The chain combines TRBV24-1 with TRBJ2-7; D gene uncertain. V was trimmed by 2 bases and J by 7 bases, leaving 8 bases between them. The CDR3 is made up of 12 amino acids. Looked up from germline, CDR1 is KGHDR and CDR2 is SFDVKD. DNA of the CDR3: TGTGCCACCAGTGATTCGAACGGTGAGCAGTACGTC. Its translation is CATSDSNGEQYV.

The V gene is TRBV12-3 or TRBV12-4, the J gene TRBJ2-7; D gene uncertain. V lost 6 bases to trimming and J lost 4 bases, with 10 bases between them. There are 12 residues in the CDR3. This chain's CDR3 is CASSSGVYEQYF. In nucleotides, the CDR3 is TGTGCCAGCAGCTCGGGTGTTTACGAGCAGTACTTC.

The chain carries TRBV7-2 and TRBJ2-3, with a possible D match to TRBD2 (5 bases). With 5 bases removed from V and 0 bases from J, the gap between germline ends came to 12 bases. Per the germline V gene, CDR1 is SGHTA and CDR2 is FQGNSA. The length of the CDR3 is 15 residues. The CDR3 DNA reads as TGTGCCAGCAGCCCGGCGAGGGAAAGCACAGATACGCAGTATTTT. It specifies CASSPARESTDTQYF.

This clone was detected only a few times. V gene TRBV7-9 combines with J gene TRBJ1-4, with D uncertain. Germline V gene sequence: CDR1 SEHNR, CDR2 FQNEAQ (reference sequence). Trimming removed 5 bases at V and 5 bases at J, with 6 bases between. The CDR3 is 12 amino acids. This CDR3 reads CASSHQNEKLFF. The CDR3 nucleotides read TGTGCCAGCAGCCACCAGAATGAAAAACTGTTTTTT.

The chain uses TRBV6-6 and TRBJ1-1, with 10 bases matching TRBD1. CDR1 is MNHNY, CDR2 SVGAGI, per germline (reference sequence). This CDR3 has 14 residues. With 4 bases clipped from V and 11 bases from J, the junction kept 10 bases outside the gene matches. As DNA, the CDR3 is TGTGCCAGCAGTTCCTCGACAGGGGGCGCCTGGGCTTTCTTT. Encoded protein: CASSSSTGGAWAFF.

The chain employs TRBV19 and TRBJ1-4; perhaps TRBD1 as D (6 bases). V lost 10 bases to trimming and J lost 5 bases, with 14 bases between them. The CDR3 extends over 13 amino acids. The germline CDR1 and CDR2 sequences are LNHDA and SQIVND (reference sequence). The CDR3 DNA reads TGTGCCATCTCGGACAGCGACAATGAAAAACTGTTTTTT. This translates into CAISDSDNEKLFF. The complete variable domain, with remaining parts taken from reference TRBV19 and TRBJ1-4, reads DGGITQSPKYLFRKEGQNVTLSCEQNLNHDAMYWYRQDPGQGLRLIYYSQIVNDFQKGDIAEGYSVSREKKESFPLTVTSAQKNPTAFYLCAISDSDNEKLFFGSGTQLSVL.

CDR3 sequence: CASSQMQGATAFF. CDR3 nucleotides: TGTGCCAGCAGCCAAATGCAGGGGGCGACAGCTTTCTTT. The chain links TRBV7-9 to TRBJ1-1; 8 bases fit TRBD1. Trimming took 5 bases from V and 10 from J; bases not matched to a gene: 9. The germline V gene has CDR1 SEHNR and CDR2 FQNEAQ (reference sequence). The CDR3 extends over 13 amino acids.

The chain has TRBV28 and TRBJ1-1; no reliable D call. The CDR3 sequence is 15 residues long. Germline V gene lookup returns CDR1 MDHEN and CDR2 SYDVKM. Trimming removed 7 bases from V and 1 base from J, with 16 bases in between. CDR3 DNA sequence: TGTGCCAGCATAGGGAGTGCGGTCGGGAACACTGAAGCTTTCTTT. Residues: CASIGSAVGNTEAFF.

This chain uses TRBV6-5 with TRBJ2-5; 8 nucleotides agree with TRBD1. The V gene's germline CDR1 is MNHEY and CDR2 SVGAGI. V gave up 5 bases and J gave up 3 bases; unmatched junction bases: 2. This CDR3 comprises 13 residues. CDR3 protein: CASSTDREETQYF. The CDR3 coding sequence is TGTGCCAGCAGTACGGACAGGGAAGAGACCCAGTACTTC.

This clone showed up just once. The genes are TRBV7-2 and TRBJ2-1; the match to TRBD2 covers 11 bases. Trimming at V came to 7 bases and at J to 7 bases, leaving 6 bases not matched to a gene. This CDR3 is built from 14 residues. Germline V gene data show CDR1 as SGHTA and CDR2 as FQGNSA. CDR3 protein: CASTLSGRANEQFF. In DNA form, the CDR3 reads TGTGCCAGCACCCTTAGCGGGAGGGCAAATGAGCAGTTCTTC.